Sequencing of this T cell receptor (beta chain) was carried out in a study of preoperative IRX-2 immunotherapy in early breast cancer. Treatment in this sample: preoperative locoregional IRX-2 cytokine immunotherapy. Samples came from a phase Ib trial of preoperative locoregional IRX-2 cytokine immunotherapy. Generated by immunoSEQ multiplex PCR, the TCRdb table keeps only in-frame clones and is missing some. This table holds about 38,000 clones, 82% found once. The sequence came from a human donor with breast cancer. This specimen consisted of lymph node tissue, obtained after IRX-2 immunotherapy.

The CDR3 loop reads CASSYRKGLNNEQFF. The DNA for the CDR3 is TGTGCCAGCAGTTACAGGAAGGGGTTGAACAATGAGCAGTTCTTC. The chain employs TRBV6-8 and TRBJ2-1; D is perhaps TRBD1 (5 bases). Germline V gene data show CDR1 as MNHGY and CDR2 as SAAAGT. The CDR3 covers 15 residues. V lost 2 bases and J 5 bases, leaving 13 bases between the germline ends.